This TCR beta chain came from a study of T cell responses to AZD1222 COVID-19 vaccine. Study-wide context: Recipients boosted at about 4 weeks or about 12 weeks are pooled. Study results and caveats: The span of vaccine-associated CD4 TCRs extended across spike, with dominance at 160-218 and 743-854. Breadth and depth of Spike-specific TCRs rose after two AZD1222 doses. Baseline seropositives among AZD1222 recipients totaled only 6 or 7.

TCRdb's copy holds only in-frame clones and misses some; the assay was immunoSEQ multiplex PCR. The profile shows more than 80,000 clones, 88% of them singletons. The germline V gene encodes CDR1 SGHNT and CDR2 YENEEA. This CDR3 contains 15 residues. V was shortened by 5 bases and J by 7 bases, with 21 bases between the two germline ends. About this clone: Antigen specificity is unknown.

The rearrangement links TRBV11-3 to TRBJ2-7; D perhaps matches TRBD1 (5 bases). The sequencing used peripheral blood, collected on day 0 of AZD1222 vaccination. The TCR originated in an adult in good health. The CDR3 region is CASSRGQTEGAEQYF. The CDR3 bases are TGTGCCAGCAGCCGTGGCCAGACAGAAGGGGCTGAGCAGTACTTC.